These 5 T cell receptor beta chains were all obtained from the same sample, sequenced in a study of T-cell memory formation after mild COVID-19. TCRdb itself ran the 5' RACE reads through MiXCR, one entry per CDR3 protein. The table shows roughly 620,000 distinct CDR3 sequences, with approximately 19% occurring only once. The sequencing input was PBMCs or a T cell subset sorted from them (not recorded which). These receptors came from an adult woman who had mild COVID-19 (a few samples of this study predate the infection). Cell type and time point are not known.

The chain couples TRBV12-3 or TRBV12-4 to TRBJ1-6; tentative D call: TRBD1 (6 bases). There are 15 residues in the CDR3. V shed 5 bases and J shed 7 bases, with 15 bases lying between them. CDR3 residues: CASSHTGPGNSPLHF. DNA of the CDR3: TGTGCCAGCAGTCACACAGGGCCGGGGAATTCACCCCTCCACTTT.

This clonotype was seen more than once but under ten times. The V gene is TRBV5-1, the J gene TRBJ2-3; D gene uncertain. V was pared by 3 bases and J by 5 bases, with 13 bases between. The CDR3 is made up of 14 amino acids. Germline CDR1 reads SGHRS; CDR2 reads YFSETQ. CDR3 DNA sequence: TGCGCCAGCAGCTCCCCAGGACGCCAAGATACGCAGTATTTT. Translation: CASSSPGRQDTQYF.

V usage is TRBV14 and J usage is TRBJ2-3; D may be TRBD1 (5 bases). Trimming left V 1 base short and J 11 bases short, with 16 bases between. Germline V lookup: CDR1 SGHDN, CDR2 FVKESK. The CDR3 length is 14 residues. CDR3 amino acids: CASSQVRDRPMQYF. DNA of the CDR3: TGTGCCAGCAGCCAAGTTCGCGACAGACCTATGCAGTATTTT.

The rearrangement links TRBV12-3 or TRBV12-4 to TRBJ2-3; D is ambiguous. The CDR3 is made up of 13 amino acids. Trimming removed 7 bases from V and 3 bases from J, with 11 bases in between. CDR3 sequence: CASTLSQTDTQYF. The DNA of the CDR3 is TGTGCCAGCACCCTATCACAAACAGATACGCAGTATTTT.

The rearrangement uses TRBV6-2 or TRBV6-3 and TRBJ2-7; D may be TRBD1 or TRBD2 (8 bases each). This CDR3 region has 19 residues. V was clipped by 2 bases and J by 3 bases, with 26 bases between them. CDR1 is MNHEY, CDR2 SVGEGT, per germline. The CDR3 here is CASSYPGQGGAGEFYEQYF. CDR3 DNA sequence: TGTGCCAGCAGTTACCCCGGACAGGGCGGAGCGGGAGAGTTCTACGAGCAGTACTTC.